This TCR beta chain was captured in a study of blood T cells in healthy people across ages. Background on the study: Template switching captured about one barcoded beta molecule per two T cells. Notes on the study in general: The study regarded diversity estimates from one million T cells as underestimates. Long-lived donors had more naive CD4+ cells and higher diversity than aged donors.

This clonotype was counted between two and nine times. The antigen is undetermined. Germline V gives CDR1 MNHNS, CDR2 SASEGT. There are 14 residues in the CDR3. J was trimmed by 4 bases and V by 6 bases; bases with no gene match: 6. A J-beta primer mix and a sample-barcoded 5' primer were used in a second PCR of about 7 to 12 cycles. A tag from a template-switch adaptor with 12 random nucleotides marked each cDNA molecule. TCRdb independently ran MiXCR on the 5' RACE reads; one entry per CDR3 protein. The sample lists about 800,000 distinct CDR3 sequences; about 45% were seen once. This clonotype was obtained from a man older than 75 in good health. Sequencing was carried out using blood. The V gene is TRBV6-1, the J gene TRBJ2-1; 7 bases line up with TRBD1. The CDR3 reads CASSAGTDYNEQFF. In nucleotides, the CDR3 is TGTGCCAGCAGCGCTGGGACAGATTACAATGAGCAGTTCTTC.